A single sample is the source of the 7 T cell receptor beta chains below, sequenced in a study of cytomegalovirus exposure and HLA in healthy donors (dated by TCRdb to the late 2010s). The protocol used for the library was the immunoSEQ multiplex PCR assay. TCRdb obtained this table from immuneACCESS and retained in-frame rearrangements with V and J assigned. These tables miss some clones; where compared with another copy, unresolved V genes account for less than half of the shortfall, and the remainder is unexplained. Present in this sample are roughly 140,000 clones, less than 90% of which were seen just once. The ten largest clonotypes hold 3.3% of the sample. Sequences were obtained from PBMCs. These receptors came from a woman under 30 in good health and CMV-seropositive.

The chain couples TRBV6-6 to TRBJ2-1; TRBD2 agrees at 8 bases. CDR3 size: 15 residues. CDR1 is MNHNY and CDR2 is SVGAGI in the germline V gene (reference sequence). The trim removed 6 bases at V and 10 bases at J, leaving 14 bases unmatched. CDR3 residues: CASRDLTSGLGEQFF. CDR3 sequence (DNA): TGTGCCAGCAGGGACTTAACTAGCGGCCTCGGGGAGCAGTTCTTC.

V and J are TRBV19 and TRBJ1-2; D call uncertain. V was pared by 3 bases and J by 4 bases, with 12 bases between. The CDR3 extends over 14 amino acids. Germline CDR1 and CDR2: LNHDA and SQIVND (reference sequence). CDR3 sequence (DNA): TGTGCCAGTAGTATTAGCGGATGGGCCTATGGCTACACCTTC. It encodes CASSISGWAYGYTF.

CDR3 region: CASSSFDRGNYGYTF. The DNA of the CDR3 is TGTGCCAGCAGTTCTTTTGACAGGGGGAACTATGGCTACACCTTC. The V call is TRBV27, the J call TRBJ1-2; 9 nucleotides align to TRBD1. The trim removed 4 bases at V and 2 bases at J, leaving 5 bases unmatched. CDR1 and CDR2 from the germline V gene are MNHEY and SMNVEV (reference sequence). The CDR3 extends over 15 amino acids.

The V gene is TRBV4-2, the J gene TRBJ2-2; the D gene is possibly TRBD1 (6 bases). Germline V gene data show CDR1 as LGHNA and CDR2 as YNFKEQ. The CDR3 is made up of 15 amino acids. V lost 1 base, J lost 2 bases, and 8 bases lay in between. CDR3 DNA sequence: TGTGCCAGCAGCCAAGCGGGACAAAACACCGGGGAGCTGTTTTTT. This encodes CASSQAGQNTGELFF.

J is TRBJ2-3 and V is TRBV7-9, with 8 nucleotides matching TRBD2. V was clipped by 3 bases and J by 5 bases; unmatched bases: 7. The CDR3 totals 15 residues. The germline gives CDR1 SEHNR, CDR2 FQNEAQ (reference sequence). DNA of the CDR3: TGTGCCAGCAGCTTGAGCGGGAGTCCGATAGATACGCAGTATTTT. Translation: CASSLSGSPIDTQYF.

V is TRBV5-1 and J is TRBJ1-2; 10 bases are a match to TRBD1. J gave up 3 bases and V 2 bases, and 4 bases lay outside the gene matches. Germline V gene lookup returns CDR1 SGHRS and CDR2 YFSETQ. The CDR3 length is 15 residues. The CDR3 bases are TGCGCCAGCAGCTTCACCGGGACAGGGGACTATGGCTACACCTTC. Translation: CASSFTGTGDYGYTF.

This clone has just one count. The CDR3 sequence: CASSEGTSGIRGTGELFF. The CDR3 nucleotides read TGTGCCAGCAGCGAGGGGACTAGCGGGATTAGGGGCACCGGGGAGCTGTTTTTT. The V gene is TRBV9, the J gene TRBJ2-2, with 13 bases lining up with TRBD2. V dropped 3 bases and J dropped 4; count of bases not matched to a gene: 9. The CDR3 contains 18 residues. Germline V gene data show CDR1 as SGDLS and CDR2 as YYNGEE.